This TCR beta chain was recovered during a study of blood T cell repertoires in COVID-19. Looking at the study overall: Spain, Italy and the United States supplied samples that represented acute and convalescent COVID-19.

The CDR3 sequence is 14 residues long. Germline V CDR1 and CDR2: MNHNS, SASEGT. Losses at the gene ends were 6 bases for V and 1 base for J; bases not matched to a gene: 4. Assay: immunoSEQ multiplex PCR; the TCRdb copy retains only in-frame clones and omits some. The sample has around 360,000 clones; around 87% are singletons. Sequencing was carried out using peripheral blood. The chain carries TRBV6-1 and TRBJ2-7; TRBD1 agrees at 9 bases. The origin of this receptor is a woman in her 30s with COVID-19, enrolled during active disease. Here the CDR3 DNA reads TGTGCCAGCAGCACCGACAGGGGGTCCTACGAGCAGTACTTC. Its translation is CASSTDRGSYEQYF.